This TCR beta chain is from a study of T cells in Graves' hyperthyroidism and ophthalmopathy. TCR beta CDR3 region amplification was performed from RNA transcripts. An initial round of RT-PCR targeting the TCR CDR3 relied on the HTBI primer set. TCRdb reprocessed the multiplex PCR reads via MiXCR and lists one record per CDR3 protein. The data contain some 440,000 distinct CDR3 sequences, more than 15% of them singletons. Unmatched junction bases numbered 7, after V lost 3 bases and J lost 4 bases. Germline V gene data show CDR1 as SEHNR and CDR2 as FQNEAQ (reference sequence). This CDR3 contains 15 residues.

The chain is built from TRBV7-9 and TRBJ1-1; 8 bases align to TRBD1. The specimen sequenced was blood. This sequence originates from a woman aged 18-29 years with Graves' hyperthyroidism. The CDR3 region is CASSLAGGAGTEAFF. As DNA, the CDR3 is TGTGCCAGCAGCTTGGCAGGGGGCGCAGGCACTGAAGCTTTCTTT.